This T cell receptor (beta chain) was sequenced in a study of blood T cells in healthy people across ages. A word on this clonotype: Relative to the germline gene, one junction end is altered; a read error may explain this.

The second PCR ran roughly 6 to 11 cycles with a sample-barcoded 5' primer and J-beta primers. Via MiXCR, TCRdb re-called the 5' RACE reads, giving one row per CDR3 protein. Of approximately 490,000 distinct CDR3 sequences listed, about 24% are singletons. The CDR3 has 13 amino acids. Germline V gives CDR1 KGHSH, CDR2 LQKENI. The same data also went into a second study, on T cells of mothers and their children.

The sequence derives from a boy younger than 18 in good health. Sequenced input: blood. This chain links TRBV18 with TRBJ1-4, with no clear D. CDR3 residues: CASSPDQDEKPFF. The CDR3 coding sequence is TGTGCCAGCTCACCGGATCAGGATGAAAAACCGTTTTTT.